Presented here are 32 T cell receptor beta chains from one specimen sequenced in a study of yellow fever vaccine responses in identical twins. One entry per CDR3 protein results from TCRdb running MiXCR on the RT-PCR reads. In the table there are roughly 20,000 distinct CDR3 sequences, around 70% of which are singletons. Sequencing used T cells from blood (PBMCs), unsorted or a sorted subset (not recorded which), obtained before or after yellow fever vaccination (not recorded which). All receptors come from a young woman who received the yellow fever vaccine.

J is TRBJ1-5 and V is TRBV29-1; 9 nucleotides align to TRBD1. The CDR3 is made up of 14 amino acids. Germline values: CDR1 SQVTM, CDR2 ANQGSEA. With 5 bases clipped from V and 3 bases from J, the junction kept 5 bases outside the gene matches. The CDR3 DNA is TGCAGCGTTACTACAGGGGGCTCCAATCAGCCCCAGCATTTT. Translation: CSVTTGGSNQPQHF.

The V and J genes are TRBV24-1 and TRBJ1-2; D ambiguous. CDR3 length: 14 residues. The germline gives CDR1 KGHDR, CDR2 SFDVKD. V was cut by 1 base and J by 4 bases, with 9 bases left in between. The CDR3 DNA sequence: TGTGCCACCAGTGATTTTTCGGAGTCCTATGGCTACACCTTC. Its protein product is CATSDFSESYGYTF.

This chain joins TRBV7-6 and TRBJ2-1; 14 bases agree with TRBD2. The J segment lost 7 bases and the V segment lost 4 bases, leaving 6 bases of the junction unmatched. The CDR3 has 16 residues. From germline, CDR1 is SGHVS and CDR2 FNYEAQ. The DNA of the CDR3 is TGTGCCAGCAGCTCCGGACTAGCGGGAGGTCGGAATGAGCAGTTCTTC. It translates to CASSSGLAGGRNEQFF. Filled out from reference TRBV7-6 and TRBJ2-1, the complete variable domain reads GAGVSQSPRYKVTKRGQDVALRCDPISGHVSLYWYRQALGQGPEFLTYFNYEAQQDKSGLPNDRFSAERPEGSISTLTIQRTEQRDSAMYRCASSSGLAGGRNEQFFGPGTRLTVL.

V is TRBV29-1 and J is TRBJ2-3, with D uncertain. Per germline, CDR1 SQVTM and CDR2 ANQGSEA. The CDR3 contains 12 residues. Trimming pared 5 bases from V and 2 bases from J, leaving 8 bases between. The CDR3 DNA follows: TGCAGCGTTTCCCCGCTCACAGATACGCAGTATTTT. It translates to CSVSPLTDTQYF.

The chain carries TRBV15 and TRBJ2-1; D gene unclear. The CDR3 sequence is 15 residues long. Trimming left V 2 bases short and J 0 bases short, with 8 bases between. Germline V lookup: CDR1 LNHNV, CDR2 YYDKDF (reference sequence). CDR3 protein: CATSRPGSSYNEQFF. The CDR3 nucleotides are TGTGCCACCAGCAGACCCGGAAGCTCCTACAATGAGCAGTTCTTC.

This clonotype was recorded once. The rearrangement joins TRBV11-1 to TRBJ1-1; TRBD1 matches at 10 bases. This CDR3 comprises 14 residues. Germline CDR1 reads SGHAT; CDR2 reads FQDESV (reference sequence). V lost 3 bases to trimming and J lost 9 bases; unmatched junction nucleotides: 7. For the CDR3, the DNA is TGTGCCAGCAGCTTCCTGACAGGGGGCTGGAAAGCTTTCTTT. It is translated as CASSFLTGGWKAFF.

The rearrangement joins TRBV5-6 to TRBJ2-1; D uncertain. This CDR3 spans 18 amino acids. Germline CDR1 reads SGHDT; CDR2 reads YYEEEE. V shed 4 bases and J shed 0 bases, with 20 bases lying between them. CDR3 coding DNA: TGTGCCAGCAGCAAAGGAACTTTGACTCCTAGCTCCTACAATGAGCAGTTCTTC. Translated: CASSKGTLTPSSYNEQFF.

The chain combines TRBV11-1 with TRBJ2-1; D is undetermined. Trimming pared 5 bases from V and 6 bases from J, leaving 17 bases between. CDR1 is SGHAT, CDR2 FQDESV, per germline (reference sequence). The CDR3 has 15 amino acids. The CDR3 loop reads CASSPSDVSFNEQFF. The CDR3 DNA reads TGTGCCAGCAGCCCCTCTGATGTTTCGTTCAATGAGCAGTTCTTC.

The chain employs TRBV18 and TRBJ2-1, with D maybe TRBD1 (5 bases). V was cut by 3 bases and J by 4 bases, with 10 bases left in between. Germline CDR1 KGHSH, CDR2 LQKENI. CDR3 size: 14 residues. The CDR3 DNA reads as TGTGCCAGCTCACCCGTACAGGTGTACAATGAGCAGTTCTTC. Its protein product is CASSPVQVYNEQFF.

In DNA, the CDR3 is TGTGCCAGCAGCCCCCAGGGAGGCTACAATGAGCAGTTCTTC. Protein sequence: CASSPQGGYNEQFF. This chain connects TRBV11-3 to TRBJ2-1, with D possibly being TRBD2 (6 bases). V lost 5 bases, J lost 3 bases, and 11 bases lay in between. Germline CDR1 is SGHNT and CDR2 is YENEEA. CDR3 length: 14 residues.

The V and J genes are TRBV19 and TRBJ2-4; 10 bases align to TRBD1. This CDR3 region has 17 residues. Looked up from germline, CDR1 is LNHDA and CDR2 is SQIVND (reference sequence). J was trimmed by 1 base and V by 0 bases; bases with no gene match: 3. The CDR3 is CASSIDRTGGAKNIQYF. As DNA, the CDR3 is TGTGCCAGTAGTATAGATAGGACAGGGGGGGCCAAAAACATTCAGTACTTC.

CDR3 residues: CASSLSGGAYNEQFF. As DNA, the CDR3 is TGTGCCAGCAGCTTAAGTGGGGGGGCCTACAATGAGCAGTTCTTC. This chain joins TRBV7-9 and TRBJ2-1; 7 bases align to TRBD2. Unmatched junction bases numbered 3, after V lost 2 bases and J lost 2 bases. Germline CDR1 is SEHNR and CDR2 is FQNEAQ (reference sequence). CDR3 length: 15 residues.

The V call is TRBV13, the J call TRBJ1-1; D gene unclear. This CDR3 region has 12 residues. CDR1 is PRHDT and CDR2 is FYEKMQ in the germline V gene (reference sequence). The V end was cut by 0 bases, the J end by 7 bases, with 6 bases between. In nucleotides, the CDR3 is TGTGCCAGCAGCTTAGGGACGGATGAAGCTTTCTTT. This encodes CASSLGTDEAFF. Complete variable domain (other parts from reference TRBV13 and TRBJ1-1): AAGVIQSPRHLIKEKRETATLKCYPIPRHDTVYWYQQGPGQDPQFLISFYEKMQSDKGSIPDRFSAQQFSDYHSELNMSSLELGDSALYFCASSLGTDEAFFGQGTRLTVV.

V and J are TRBV20-1 and TRBJ1-1, with D uncertain. V was shortened by 3 bases and J by 0 bases, with 14 bases between the two germline ends. This CDR3 is 15 amino acids long. Germline CDR1 DFQATT, CDR2 SNEGSKA (reference sequence). The CDR3 DNA reads TGCAGTGCTAGGGCTACCCTCATGTTGAACACTGAAGCTTTCTTT. It translates to CSARATLMLNTEAFF.

J is TRBJ2-7 and V is TRBV29-1; TRBD1 aligns across 7 bases. The CDR3 totals 13 residues. The V and J ends lost 6 bases and 1 base, in that order; junction bases with no gene match: 6. The germline gives CDR1 SQVTM, CDR2 ANQGSEA. This chain's CDR3 is CSVEKGQSYEQYF. CDR3 sequence (DNA): TGCAGCGTGGAGAAGGGACAGTCCTACGAGCAGTACTTC.

The chain uses TRBV9 and TRBJ2-1; D not resolved. This CDR3 has 15 amino acids. V was clipped by 1 base and J by 5 bases, with 13 bases between them. Germline values: CDR1 SGDLS, CDR2 YYNGEE. CDR3 sequence reads: CASSVSPTRHNEQFF. The CDR3 coding sequence is TGTGCCAGCAGCGTAAGCCCCACGCGGCACAATGAGCAGTTCTTC.

The chain couples TRBV7-9 to TRBJ2-3; no reliable D call. The CDR3 sequence is 11 residues long. The V gene's germline CDR1 is SEHNR and CDR2 FQNEAQ (reference sequence). V lost 6 bases and J 4 bases, leaving 5 bases between the germline ends. CDR3 amino acids: CASRIADTQYF. Written as DNA, the CDR3 is TGTGCCAGCAGAATCGCAGATACGCAGTATTTT.

This chain connects TRBV10-1 to TRBJ2-3; 9 nucleotides line up with TRBD2. This CDR3 is 15 amino acids long. With 6 bases clipped from V and 5 bases from J, the junction kept 9 bases outside the gene matches. Germline V gene lookup returns CDR1 WNHNN and CDR2 SYGVQD (reference sequence). As DNA, the CDR3 is TGCGCCAGCAGGCGGGGTAGCGGGAGAGAAGATACGCAGTATTTT. Its protein product is CASRRGSGREDTQYF.

This clonotype has only a few counts. The CDR3: CAIMGTSGGHGDSYNEQFF. The CDR3 nucleotides are TGTGCCATCATGGGGACTAGCGGGGGGCATGGGGATTCCTACAATGAGCAGTTCTTC. The chain recombines TRBV10-3 with TRBJ2-1; 15 bases align to TRBD2. From germline, CDR1 is ENHRY and CDR2 SYGVKD. The CDR3 loop spans 19 amino acids. With 7 bases clipped from V and 1 base from J, the junction kept 11 bases outside the gene matches.

The chain recombines TRBV5-4 with TRBJ2-7; 8 positions agree with TRBD2. Looked up from germline, CDR1 is SGHNT and CDR2 is YYREEE (reference sequence). This CDR3 has 13 amino acids. Unmatched junction bases numbered 0, after V lost 1 base and J lost 3 bases. CDR3 in DNA: TGTGCCAGCAGCTTGACTAGCGGCTACGAGCAGTACGTC. Translating gives CASSLTSGYEQYV.

This clonotype came up a few times. The V call is TRBV10-1, the J call TRBJ1-1; D possibly corresponds to TRBD1 (5 bases). CDR1 is WNHNN and CDR2 is SYGVQD in the germline V gene (reference sequence). The length of the CDR3 is 17 residues. V was cut by 3 bases and J by 11 bases, with 28 bases left in between. CDR3 in DNA: TGCGCCAGCAGTGACCACGAAGTCGGGACCCTAGGAAGGGAGGCTTTCTTT. It is translated as CASSDHEVGTLGREAFF.

The chain employs TRBV12-3 or TRBV12-4 and TRBJ2-5; TRBD1 might be the D (6 bases). This CDR3 contains 13 residues. The V end was cut by 2 bases, the J end by 3 bases, with 7 bases between. In DNA form, the CDR3 reads TGTGCCAGCAGTTTAAAGGGGGAAGAGACCCAGTACTTC. It encodes CASSLKGEETQYF.

The CDR3 sequence is CASSLIGELFF. In nucleotides, the CDR3 is TGTGCCAGCAGTTTAATCGGGGAGCTGTTTTTT. The rearrangement joins TRBV12-3 or TRBV12-4 to TRBJ2-2; D unresolved. Trimming pared 2 bases from V and 7 bases from J, leaving 2 bases between. CDR3 size: 11 residues.

V is TRBV5-5 and J is TRBJ2-7, with D perhaps matching TRBD2 (5 bases). This CDR3 has 14 residues. The germline V and J ends were trimmed by 7 bases and 2 bases, with 16 bases remaining between them. Germline CDR1 and CDR2: SGHKS and YYEKEE (reference sequence). CDR3 protein: CASSESGKPYEQYF. The CDR3 DNA sequence: TGTGCCAGCTCCGAGTCCGGGAAGCCCTACGAGCAGTACTTC.

This clonotype appeared a few times. The chain couples TRBV11-2 to TRBJ1-2; TRBD1 matches at 10 bases. V lost 1 base to trimming and J lost 7 bases; unmatched junction nucleotides: 6. CDR1 and CDR2 from the germline V gene are SGHAT and FQNNGV. The CDR3 extends over 15 amino acids. The CDR3 region is CASSLGTGGESGYTF. DNA of the CDR3: TGTGCCAGCAGCTTAGGGACAGGGGGTGAGAGTGGCTACACCTTC.

The chain is built from TRBV15 and TRBJ2-1; the D is unclear. V dropped 0 bases and J dropped 0 bases, with 9 bases sitting between them. The germline CDR1 and CDR2 sequences are LNHNV and YYDKDF (reference sequence). The CDR3 extends over 16 amino acids. The chain's CDR3 is CATSREGKGSYNEQFF. For the CDR3, the DNA is TGTGCCACCAGCAGAGAGGGGAAGGGCTCCTACAATGAGCAGTTCTTC.

In DNA form, the CDR3 reads TGTGCCAGCAGCGCAACTTTTCCTTATGGCTACACCTTC. It specifies CASSATFPYGYTF. The V gene is TRBV7-9, the J gene TRBJ1-2, with D uncertain. V shed 5 bases and J shed 5 bases, with 12 bases lying between them. Germline lookup yields CDR1 SEHNR and CDR2 FQNEAQ (reference sequence). The CDR3 has 13 residues. Full variable domain (remainder filled in from reference TRBV7-9 and TRBJ1-2): DTGVSQNPRHKITKRGQNVTFRCDPISEHNRLYWYRQTLGQGPEFLTYFQNEAQLEKSRLLSDRFSAERPKGSFSTLEIQRTEQGDSAMYLCASSATFPYGYTFGSGTRLTVV.

This clonotype was counted between two and nine times. The chain joins TRBV12-3 or TRBV12-4 to TRBJ1-2; perhaps TRBD1 as D (6 bases). V was clipped by 5 bases and J by 3 bases, with 13 bases between them. The CDR3 length is 14 residues. CDR3 residues: CASSPAYRDYGYTF. Here the CDR3 DNA reads TGTGCCAGCAGTCCGGCCTACAGGGACTATGGCTACACCTTC.

V gene TRBV20-1 combines with J gene TRBJ2-3; 7 bases fit TRBD1. Trimming at V came to 7 bases and at J to 1 base, leaving 11 bases not matched to a gene. The CDR3 is made up of 15 amino acids. Germline V gene data show CDR1 as DFQATT and CDR2 as SNEGSKA (reference sequence). The CDR3 sequence: CSVPTGTVGTDTQYF. The CDR3 DNA sequence: TGCAGTGTCCCGACCGGGACAGTCGGCACAGATACGCAGTATTTT.

The chain carries TRBV10-2 and TRBJ2-5; D is uncertain. The CDR3 is 13 amino acids. V shed 2 bases and J shed 4 bases, with 8 bases lying between them. Per germline, CDR1 WSHSY and CDR2 SAAADI. The CDR3 sequence is CASSEGSLETQYF. The CDR3 region has the DNA TGCGCCAGCAGTGAGGGCTCCCTAGAGACCCAGTACTTC.

The V and J genes are TRBV11-1 and TRBJ2-2; D gene unclear. The CDR3 runs to 15 residues. Trimming stripped 1 base from V and 4 bases from J, with 10 bases between. Per germline, CDR1 SGHAT and CDR2 FQDESV (reference sequence). The CDR3 DNA follows: TGTGCCAGCAGCTTAGTTAATCGGGCCACCGGGGAGCTGTTTTTT. It yields the protein CASSLVNRATGELFF.

This chain connects TRBV27 to TRBJ1-2, with D possibly being TRBD1 (5 bases). The CDR3 has 15 residues. Germline V gene lookup returns CDR1 MNHEY and CDR2 SMNVEV (reference sequence). Trimming left V 1 base short and J 2 bases short, with 11 bases between. The CDR3 coding sequence is TGTGCCAGCAGTTTATTTCGAGGGGAAAACTATGGCTACACCTTC. Translating gives CASSLFRGENYGYTF.